The source of this T cell receptor beta chain is a study of T cell clones after liver transplantation. The wider study: As an antigen-independent comparator, third-party-reactive TCRbeta sequences came from pre-transplant mixed lymphocyte reactions.

V shed 0 bases, J shed 2 bases, and the junction held 7 bases outside the gene matches. CDR1 is SGHNT and CDR2 is YYREEE in the germline V gene (reference sequence). The CDR3 runs to 17 residues. The assay was immunoSEQ multiplex PCR, and TCRdb's table has in-frame clones only and misses some. This table has some 23,000 clones, more than 65% appearing once. Sorting of unstimulated PBMCs yielded separate CD3+CD4+ and CD3+CD8+ fractions. This sequence was found in a human donor who received a liver transplant. J is TRBJ2-2 and V is TRBV5-4, with 7 bases matching TRBD2. Sequenced material: CD4+ T cells from blood, taken before liver transplant. The CDR3 bases are TGTGCCAGCAGCTTGGGGGTGTGGACTAGTAACACCGGGGAGCTGTTTTTT. It encodes CASSLGVWTSNTGELFF.